A single sample is the source of the 22 T cell receptor beta chains below, sequenced in a study of molecular identifiers for immune sequencing clone quantification. TCRdb reprocessed the PCR reads with MiXCR, giving one entry per CDR3 protein. The sample lists some 94,000 distinct CDR3 sequences; roughly 25% were seen once. Material: naive CD8+ T cells from blood, with Jurkat cell RNA spiked in. Stated subset: FACS-sorted CD8+CD4-CCR7+CD45RA+ naive T cells. The receptor set was obtained from a human donor in good health. Some libraries in this study had Jurkat cell RNA spiked in.

This clonotype has at least ten counts. V usage is TRBV4-1 and J usage is TRBJ1-5; TRBD1 might be the D (5 bases). V gave up 3 bases and J gave up 4 bases, with 10 bases separating them. CDR1 is MGHRA and CDR2 is YSYEKL in the germline V gene. There are 14 residues in the CDR3. This CDR3 is CASSQPGANQPQHF. The DNA of the CDR3 is TGCGCCAGCAGCCAGCCCGGGGCGAATCAGCCCCAGCATTTT.

This clonotype showed up just a few times. Mismatch with germline at one junction end may stem from a read error. The J gene is TRBJ2-1, the V gene TRBV7-2, with 14 bases identical to TRBD2. The CDR3 loop spans 15 amino acids. Germline assignment: CDR1 SGHTA and CDR2 FQGNSA. The CDR3 nucleotides are TGTGCCAGCAGTTTAGGGACTAGCGGGAGTTATGAGCAGTTCTTC. This encodes CASSLGTSGSYEQFF.

This clonotype was counted at least ten times. CDR3 residues: CASSNLVPQNTGELFF. CDR3 sequence (DNA): TGTGCCAGCAGTAACTTGGTCCCGCAGAACACCGGGGAGCTGTTTTTT. The chain is built from TRBV28 and TRBJ2-2; D gene ambiguous. V was pared by 5 bases and J by 1 base, with 14 bases between. CDR3 length: 16 amino acids. Germline V gene data show CDR1 as MDHEN and CDR2 as SYDVKM.

In its sample, this clonotype was seen many times. The chain employs TRBV21-1 and TRBJ2-3. TRBV21-1 is noted as a pseudogene. The CDR3 covers 13 residues. The CDR3 DNA follows: TGTGCCAGCAGCAGGACTTGCACAGATACGCAGTATTTT. It encodes CASSRTCTDTQYF.

Comment on this clonotype: A read error may produce the germline difference seen at one junction end. This chain connects TRBV6-5 to TRBJ2-2; D possibly corresponds to TRBD2 (6 bases). The CDR3 is 11 amino acids. Germline V CDR1 and CDR2: MNHEY, SVGAGI. CDR3 loop: CASTSTGEVFF. The CDR3 region has the DNA TGTGCCAGCACATCCACCGGGGAGGTGTTTTTT.

This clonotype showed up just a few times. A read error may be the cause here, since a much bigger clone is one base away. The V call is TRBV29-1, the J call TRBJ2-2, with 7 bases fitting TRBD1. The CDR3 is 14 residues long. After removal of 3 bases from V and 5 bases from J, the junction contained 6 bases not matched to a gene. CDR1 is SQVTM and CDR2 is ANQGSEA in the germline V gene. CDR3 region: CSVDMGQMTGELFF. In nucleotides, the CDR3 is TGCAGCGTTGACATGGGACAGATGACCGGGGAGCTGTTTTTT.

This clonotype was seen repeatedly, ten times or more. V and J are TRBV7-9 and TRBJ1-5; D possibly corresponds to TRBD1 (5 bases). The CDR3 runs to 15 residues. The V end lost 3 bases, the J end lost 4 bases, and 13 bases lay between the germline ends. Germline lookup yields CDR1 SEHNR and CDR2 FQNEAQ (reference sequence). Here the CDR3 reads CASSFETEPNQPQHF. Here the CDR3 DNA reads TGTGCCAGCAGCTTCGAGACAGAACCTAATCAGCCCCAGCATTTT.

A remark on this clonotype: This may be a read error, as it is one base from a much larger clone. This rearrangement joins TRBV20-1 to TRBJ1-5; tentative D call: TRBD1 (5 bases). CDR1 is DFQATT, CDR2 SNEGSKA, per germline (reference sequence). The CDR3 extends over 14 amino acids. The CDR3 reads CCAPPGPNNQPQHF. In DNA form, the CDR3 reads TGCTGTGCTCCCCCGGGACCCAACAATCAGCCCCAGCATTTT.

This clonotype appeared many times. The V gene is TRBV29-1, the J gene TRBJ2-3; maybe TRBD2 (6 bases). CDR3 length: 15 amino acids. The V end lost 1 base, the J end lost 0 bases, and 11 bases lay between the germline ends. Germline V CDR1 and CDR2: SQVTM, ANQGSEA. The CDR3 nucleotides read TGCAGCGTTGAAGGCGGGGCGACTAGCACAGATACGCAGTATTTT. Its protein is CSVEGGATSTDTQYF.

Remarks on this clonotype: The junction departs from germline at one end; a sequencing error may be responsible. This rearrangement joins TRBV28 to TRBJ2-3; 7 nucleotides line up with TRBD1. CDR1 is MDHEN, CDR2 SYDVKM, per germline. The CDR3 runs to 13 residues. The CDR3 sequence is CASSPPGTDTQSF. CDR3 in DNA: TGTGCCAGCAGCCCTCCCGGGACAGATACGCAGTCTTTT.

A few counts support this clonotype. The V call is TRBV27, the J call TRBJ2-1; D not certain. Germline V lookup: CDR1 MNHEY, CDR2 SMNVEV (reference sequence). The ends were cut back, 4 bases at V and 2 bases at J, with 6 bases in the middle. This CDR3 contains 13 residues. This chain's CDR3 is CASSSTPYNEQFF. Written as DNA, the CDR3 is TGTGCCAGCAGTTCCACCCCCTACAATGAGCAGTTCTTC.

As for this clonotype: This sequence may be a read error, since a much larger clone differs from it by one base. The CDR3 carries no conserved terminal phenylalanine or tryptophan, so it likely arises from a read error. The rearrangement uses TRBV29-1 and TRBJ1-1; D remains unclear. The V and J ends lost 3 bases and 10 bases respectively, with 18 bases between them. Per the germline V gene, CDR1 is SQVTM and CDR2 is ANQGSEA. The CDR3 runs 13 residues. The CDR3 DNA reads as TGCAGCGTTGATCTTATGTCAGAAGTTGGAGCTTTCCTT. It translates to CSVDLMSEVGAFL.

In this sample, this clonotype turned up many times. This rearrangement joins TRBV20-1 to TRBJ1-3; TRBD1 matches 9 bases. Germline CDR1 and CDR2: DFQATT and SNEGSKA (reference sequence). CDR3 length: 15 amino acids. The junction had 2 bases not matched to a gene; V was cut back by 1 base and J by 1 base. DNA of the CDR3: TGCAGTGCTAGAGGCGGGACAGGGTCTGGAAACACCATATATTTT. Protein product: CSARGGTGSGNTIYF.

This sequence joins TRBV4-1 and TRBJ1-4; TRBD1 agrees at 9 bases. V gave up 0 bases and J gave up 7 bases; unmatched junction bases: 3. The CDR3 consists of 15 residues. Looked up from germline, CDR1 is MGHRA and CDR2 is YSYEKL. CDR3 sequence reads: CASSQDQTGGEKLFF. CDR3 bases: TGCGCCAGCAGCCAAGACCAGACAGGGGGTGAAAAACTGTTTTTT.

In this sample, this clonotype turned up many times. V and J are TRBV9 and TRBJ2-3, with a tentative D call TRBD1 (6 bases). The CDR3 totals 15 residues. Deletions cut 3 bases from V and 2 bases from J, with 13 bases between. The germline V gene encodes CDR1 SGDLS and CDR2 YYNGEE. The CDR3 reads CASSEGTLHTDTQYF. For the CDR3, the DNA is TGTGCCAGCAGCGAAGGGACACTACACACAGATACGCAGTATTTT.

The V and J genes are TRBV14 and TRBJ2-1; 10 bases are a match to TRBD2. The V segment lost 4 bases and the J segment 1 base; nucleotides outside the gene matches: 7. Germline V CDR1 and CDR2: SGHDN, FVKESK. The CDR3 has 17 amino acids. CDR3 sequence reads: CASSPSAGGPSYNEQFF. The CDR3 nucleotides read TGTGCCAGCAGCCCGTCAGCGGGGGGGCCATCCTACAATGAGCAGTTCTTC.

The V gene is TRBV9, the J gene TRBJ2-7; the D gene is possibly TRBD2 (5 bases). Between the trimmed V and J ends, which lost 2 bases and 3 bases, there was a span of 15 bases. The CDR3 contains 15 residues. Germline V gene sequence: CDR1 SGDLS, CDR2 YYNGEE. DNA of the CDR3: TGTGCCAGCAGCGTGGGTTTCGGGGTACACTACGAGCAGTACTTC. This encodes CASSVGFGVHYEQYF.

This clonotype was recorded a few times. The chain carries TRBV27 and TRBJ2-3; either TRBD1 or TRBD2 may fit D (5 bases each). The CDR3 length is 16 residues. The germline CDR1 and CDR2 sequences are MNHEY and SMNVEV (reference sequence). V lost 8 bases and J 4 bases, leaving 22 bases between the germline ends. The CDR3 nucleotides read TGTGCCAGCGGATTCGGAGCGGTTTCGGGGCCAGATACGCAGTATTTT. As protein: CASGFGAVSGPDTQYF.

This clonotype was counted many times. This chain connects TRBV29-1 to TRBJ2-2, with 11 bases fitting TRBD1. The CDR3 has 16 amino acids. V was pared by 5 bases and J by 4 bases, with 9 bases of the junction left unmatched. Germline V gene lookup returns CDR1 SQVTM and CDR2 ANQGSEA. The CDR3 DNA sequence: TGCAGCGTTTTCGGGACAGGGGGGCGATTCACCGGGGAGCTGTTTTTT. Residues: CSVFGTGGRFTGELFF.

The gene calls are TRBV19 and TRBJ2-6, with a possible D match to TRBD1 (6 bases). The germline CDR1 and CDR2 sequences are LNHDA and SQIVND (reference sequence). The CDR3 sequence is 16 residues long. The V and J ends lost 4 bases and 3 bases respectively, with 13 bases between them. The CDR3 bases are TGTGCCAGTAGTACGATTAGGGGGTATGGGGCCAACGTCCTGACTTTC. Translating gives CASSTIRGYGANVLTF.

The count of this clonotype is one. Possible read error: a much larger clone is one base away. The rearrangement joins TRBV15 to TRBJ2-7; TRBD1 aligns across 8 bases. The CDR3 extends over 14 amino acids. Germline V gene lookup returns CDR1 LNHNV and CDR2 YYDKDF (reference sequence). The CDR3 bases are TGTGCCACCAGCAAGGACAGGGTTCTGTACGAGCACTACTTC. It yields the protein CATSKDRVLYEHYF.

Many counts were recorded for this clonotype. The V and J genes are TRBV29-1 and TRBJ2-1; D unclear. V lost 5 bases to trimming and J lost 5 bases, with 16 bases between them. The CDR3 has 14 amino acids. The germline gives CDR1 SQVTM, CDR2 ANQGSEA. CDR3 nucleotide sequence: TGCAGCGTTTCGCAGGTCGATACCCACAATGAGCAGTTCTTC. It yields the protein CSVSQVDTHNEQFF.